A single sample is the source of the 3 T cell receptor beta chains below, sequenced in a study of multiple sclerosis patients with progressive multifocal leukoencephalopathy. Time point denoted: less than 15 months of natalizumab therapy. Assay: immunoSEQ multiplex PCR; the TCRdb copy retains only in-frame clones and omits some. Of about 30,000 clones listed, nearly 90% are singletons. Sequencing used PBMCs, obtained from a patient treated with natalizumab. These receptors came from a human donor with multiple sclerosis.

V and J are TRBV13 and TRBJ2-2; 10 bases fit TRBD2. Germline-derived CDR1 and CDR2 are PRHDT and FYEKMQ (reference sequence). The CDR3 covers 15 residues. V was clipped by 7 bases and J by 6 bases; unmatched bases: 8. The CDR3 DNA reads TGTGCCAGCATCGGAGCGGGGGGGCCTTCCGGGGAGCTGTTTTTT. It is translated as CASIGAGGPSGELFF.

CDR3 sequence (DNA): TGTGCCAGCAGCTTACCTAGAGACCAAGAGACCCAGTACTTC. Protein: CASSLPRDQETQYF. This chain links TRBV7-9 with TRBJ2-5; D gene ambiguous. This CDR3 spans 14 amino acids. The ends were cut back, 2 bases at V and 0 bases at J, with 7 bases in the middle. Germline-derived CDR1 and CDR2 are SEHNR and FQNEAQ (reference sequence).

The chain has TRBV5-1 and TRBJ2-1; a possible D gene is TRBD2 (7 bases). CDR1 is SGHRS, CDR2 YFSETQ, per germline. Trimming took off 0 bases at V and 2 bases at J, with 15 bases between the two ends. CDR3 length equals 17 residues. Here the CDR3 DNA reads TGCGCCAGCAGCTTGGATGGGGTCGGGGGGCCCTACAATGAGCAGTTCTTC. Amino acids: CASSLDGVGGPYNEQFF. Full variable domain (outside the CDR3, taken from reference TRBV5-1 and TRBJ2-1): KAGVTQTPRYLIKTRGQQVTLSCSPISGHRSVSWYQQTPGQGLQFLFEYFSETQRNKGNFPGRFSGRQFSNSRSEMNVSTLELGDSALYLCASSLDGVGGPYNEQFFGPGTRLTVL.